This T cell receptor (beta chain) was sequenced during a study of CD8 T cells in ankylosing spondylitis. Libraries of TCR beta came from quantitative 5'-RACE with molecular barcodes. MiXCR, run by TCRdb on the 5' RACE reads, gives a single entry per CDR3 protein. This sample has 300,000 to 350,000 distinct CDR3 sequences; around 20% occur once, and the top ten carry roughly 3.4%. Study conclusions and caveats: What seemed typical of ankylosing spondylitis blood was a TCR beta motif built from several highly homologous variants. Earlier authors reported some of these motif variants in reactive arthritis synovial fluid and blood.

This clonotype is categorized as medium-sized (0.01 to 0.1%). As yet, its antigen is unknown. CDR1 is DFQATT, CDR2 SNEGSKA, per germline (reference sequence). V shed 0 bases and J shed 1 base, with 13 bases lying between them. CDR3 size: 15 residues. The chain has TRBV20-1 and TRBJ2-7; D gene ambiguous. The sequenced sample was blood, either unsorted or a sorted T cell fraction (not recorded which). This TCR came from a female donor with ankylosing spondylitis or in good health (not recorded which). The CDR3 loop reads CSARERPLTSYEQYF. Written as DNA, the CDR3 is TGCAGTGCTAGAGAACGGCCCCTAACTTCCTACGAGCAGTACTTC.